A single sample is the source of the 31 T cell receptor beta chains below, sequenced in a study of T cells after yellow fever vaccination. TCRdb re-called the 5' RACE reads with MiXCR, one entry per CDR3 protein. This sample has about 330,000 distinct CDR3 sequences, with around 7% found just once. The sequenced sample was PBMCs, obtained about 41 days after the first yellow fever vaccination. The receptor set was obtained from a man aged 18-30 years who received the YFV17D yellow fever vaccine.

This clonotype was seen a few times. The chain combines TRBV4-1 with TRBJ2-1, with unresolved D. Germline CDR1 is MGHRA and CDR2 is YSYEKL. Trimming took 5 bases from V and 5 from J, leaving 16 bases between them. The CDR3 is 15 amino acids. CDR3 sequence reads: CASSEKPSAHNEQFF. CDR3 sequence (DNA): TGCGCCAGCAGCGAAAAACCCAGTGCTCACAATGAGCAGTTCTTC.

In its sample, this clonotype was seen many times. This chain links TRBV18 with TRBJ2-6, with D uncertain. The germline V gene encodes CDR1 KGHSH and CDR2 LQKENI. There are 13 residues in the CDR3. With 6 bases removed from V and 1 base from J, the gap between germline ends came to 4 bases. CDR3 coding DNA: TGTGCCAGCTCGCAATCTGGGGCCAACGTCCTGACTTTC. It codes for CASSQSGANVLTF.

This clonotype has a handful of counts. The genes are TRBV7-2 and TRBJ2-5; a weak D match, TRBD2 (5 bases). Trimming left V 2 bases short and J 0 bases short, with 13 bases between. This CDR3 contains 16 residues. Germline-derived CDR1 and CDR2 are SGHTA and FQGNSA. CDR3 sequence reads: CASSLISGVDQETQYF. CDR3 sequence (DNA): TGTGCCAGCAGCTTAATCTCCGGGGTAGACCAAGAGACCCAGTACTTC.

This chain links TRBV6-2 or TRBV6-3 with TRBJ2-2; 7 bases match TRBD2. Per germline, CDR1 MNHEY and CDR2 SVGEGT. The CDR3 has 14 amino acids. V trimming: 7 bases; J trimming: 6 bases; junction bases outside the gene matches: 8. The CDR3 DNA sequence: TGTGCCAGCACCACACTAGCGACTCCCGGGGAGCTGTTTTTT. Translated: CASTTLATPGELFF.

The chain is built from TRBV20-1 and TRBJ2-1; TRBD1 aligns across 9 bases. CDR1 is DFQATT, CDR2 SNEGSKA, per germline (reference sequence). The CDR3 is 15 residues long. J gave up 10 bases and V 0 bases, and 10 bases lay outside the gene matches. The chain's CDR3 is CSARDFGTGIREQFF. In DNA, the CDR3 is TGCAGTGCTAGAGATTTTGGGACAGGGATTCGGGAGCAGTTCTTC.

This clonotype was detected ten times or more. The chain carries TRBV12-5 and TRBJ2-5, with D possibly called TRBD1 or TRBD2 (6 bases each). In germline, CDR1 is LGHNT, CDR2 FRNRAP. Trimming took off 9 bases at V and 5 bases at J, with 13 bases between the two ends. The CDR3 spans 12 residues. The CDR3 sequence is CASRGLGETQYF. The CDR3 region has the DNA TGTGCTAGCAGGGGACTGGGGGAGACCCAGTACTTC.

Ten or more counts support this clonotype. This CDR3 is CASSFAGRDTF. The CDR3, as DNA: TGTGCCAGCAGTTTCGCAGGGAGGGACACCTTC. The chain combines TRBV12-3 or TRBV12-4 with TRBJ1-2, with D possibly matching TRBD1 (5 bases). The CDR3 sequence is 11 residues long. Trimming removed 3 bases at V and 12 bases at J, with 11 bases between.

This clonotype was found many times. The rearrangement uses TRBV2 and TRBJ2-7, with no clear D. Germline values: CDR1 SNHLY, CDR2 FYNNEI. The CDR3 loop spans 14 amino acids. V was pared by 6 bases and J by 1 base, with 13 bases between. The CDR3 protein is CASRAGPSSYEQYF. The DNA for the CDR3 is TGTGCCAGCAGGGCAGGTCCCTCTTCCTACGAGCAGTACTTC.

V gene TRBV20-1 combines with J gene TRBJ1-5, with D possibly TRBD1 on 5 matching bases. The germline V gene has CDR1 DFQATT and CDR2 SNEGSKA (reference sequence). The V and J ends lost 2 bases and 9 bases respectively, with 14 bases between them. This CDR3 spans 13 amino acids. DNA of the CDR3: TGCAGTGCTAGACCGCCCAGGCAGGGGCCCCAGCATTTT. It yields the protein CSARPPRQGPQHF.

This clonotype was picked up many times. The J gene is TRBJ2-3, the V gene TRBV7-2, with D possibly being TRBD2 (7 bases). Germline CDR1 reads SGHTA; CDR2 reads FQGNSA. This CDR3 has 17 amino acids. V was cut by 5 bases and J by 6 bases, with 24 bases left in between. The CDR3 reads CASSLRPMGGQGDTQYF. The CDR3 DNA sequence: TGTGCCAGCAGCCTCAGACCCATGGGGGGGCAGGGGGATACGCAGTATTTT.

In its sample, this clonotype was seen many times. The chain has TRBV7-9 and TRBJ1-5; maybe TRBD1 (5 bases). The CDR3 runs 17 residues. Germline-derived CDR1 and CDR2 are SEHNR and FQNEAQ (reference sequence). V was clipped by 4 bases and J by 4 bases, with 20 bases between them. CDR3 DNA: TGTGCCAGCAGCTCGAACCTCCTCTTGGGGCCAAATCAGCCCCAGCATTTT. Translated, it gives CASSSNLLLGPNQPQHF.

This clonotype appeared many times. The genes are TRBV20-1 and TRBJ2-7, with unresolved D. The germline gives CDR1 DFQATT, CDR2 SNEGSKA (reference sequence). This CDR3 comprises 13 residues. Trimming pared 3 bases from V and 3 bases from J, leaving 12 bases between. CDR3 nucleotides: TGCAGTGCTAGGTCCTATTCGGGCTACGAGCAGTACTTC. Protein sequence: CSARSYSGYEQYF.

This clonotype has a count of ten or more. This chain connects TRBV9 to TRBJ2-3, with 8 positions matching TRBD2. The CDR3 has 14 residues. Looked up from germline, CDR1 is SGDLS and CDR2 is YYNGEE. V gave up 2 bases and J gave up 3 bases; unmatched junction bases: 2. The CDR3 DNA reads as TGTGCCAGCAGCGTTAGCGGGGCTACAGATACGCAGTATTTT. Translated, it gives CASSVSGATDTQYF.

V gene TRBV24-1 combines with J gene TRBJ2-1; D is possibly TRBD2 (6 bases). V shed 5 bases and J shed 9 bases, with 10 bases lying between them. The CDR3 is 12 amino acids. CDR1 is KGHDR and CDR2 is SFDVKD in the germline V gene. The CDR3 is CATSGRRGEQFF. CDR3 sequence (DNA): TGTGCCACCAGTGGGAGGCGGGGTGAGCAGTTCTTC.

V and J are TRBV4-1 and TRBJ1-5, with D uncertain. The CDR3 extends over 15 amino acids. Germline assignment: CDR1 MGHRA and CDR2 YSYEKL. V was shortened by 4 bases and J by 0 bases, with 10 bases between the two germline ends. The CDR3 nucleotides are TGCGCCAGCAGCCCTCAAATTGTTAGCAATCAGCCCCAGCATTTT. It translates to CASSPQIVSNQPQHF.

This clonotype was seen repeatedly, ten times or more. The rearrangement uses TRBV11-2 and TRBJ2-6, with TRBD1 as a possible D gene (5 bases). Per the germline V gene, CDR1 is SGHAT and CDR2 is FQNNGV. The CDR3 contains 15 residues. V lost 4 bases and J 4 bases, leaving 11 bases between the germline ends. Written as DNA, the CDR3 is TGTGCCAGCAGCTCCCAGGGTAGCGGGGCCAACGTCCTGACTTTC. Its protein is CASSSQGSGANVLTF.

This rearrangement joins TRBV6-5 to TRBJ1-1; D uncertain. The ends were cut back, 4 bases at V and 4 bases at J, with 19 bases in the middle. The CDR3 consists of 16 residues. Germline CDR1 MNHEY, CDR2 SVGAGI. The CDR3 is CASSLWVPDGLTEAFF. CDR3 coding DNA: TGTGCCAGCAGTTTATGGGTCCCAGATGGGCTCACTGAAGCTTTCTTT.

This clonotype appeared a few times. The V and J genes are TRBV7-2 and TRBJ1-5, with D possibly being TRBD1 (6 bases). The CDR3 has 14 amino acids. Trimming shortened V by 6 bases and J by 5 bases, and 14 bases separated the two germline ends. Germline lookup yields CDR1 SGHTA and CDR2 FQGNSA. The CDR3 nucleotides read TGTGCCAGCAGTCCGGAGGGGGGGTATCAGCCCCAGCATTTT. Encoded protein: CASSPEGGYQPQHF.

This clonotype has only a few counts. V usage is TRBV9 and J usage is TRBJ2-1; 10 bases match TRBD2. The CDR3 consists of 15 residues. Germline CDR1 is SGDLS and CDR2 is YYNGEE. The trim removed 3 bases at V and 4 bases at J, leaving 4 bases unmatched. Here the CDR3 DNA reads TGTGCCAGCAGCGCTTCTAGCGGGAGTTACAATGAGCAGTTCTTC. Its translation: CASSASSGSYNEQFF.

This clonotype showed up many times. The chain employs TRBV9 and TRBJ2-6; 8 nucleotides line up with TRBD1. The J segment lost 1 base and the V segment lost 4 bases, leaving 7 bases of the junction unmatched. Per germline, CDR1 SGDLS and CDR2 YYNGEE. The CDR3 loop spans 17 amino acids. The CDR3 spells CASSRWDRRSGANVLTF. The DNA of the CDR3 is TGTGCCAGCAGCCGATGGGACAGGAGATCTGGGGCCAACGTCCTGACTTTC.

This clonotype turned up a few times. The V call is TRBV15, the J call TRBJ2-1; weak D call: TRBD2 (5 bases). Germline V gives CDR1 LNHNV, CDR2 YYDKDF (reference sequence). The ends were cut back, 5 bases at V and 1 base at J, with 12 bases in the middle. The CDR3 loop spans 15 amino acids. The CDR3 nucleotides read TGTGCCACCAGCGAGCGGCTTCTGTCCTACAATGAGCAGTTCTTC. The encoded protein is CATSERLLSYNEQFF.

The chain couples TRBV2 to TRBJ1-1, with D perhaps matching TRBD1 (5 bases). Germline assignment: CDR1 SNHLY and CDR2 FYNNEI. The CDR3 has 15 amino acids. V gave up 5 bases and J gave up 5 bases, with 18 bases separating them. The CDR3 DNA is TGTGCCAGCAGTCCCTTGAGAGGGGCAAGAACTGAAGCTTTCTTT. It translates to CASSPLRGARTEAFF.

V is TRBV6-2 or TRBV6-3 and J is TRBJ2-7, with D unresolved. V dropped 4 bases and J dropped 3 bases, with 4 bases sitting between them. The CDR3 is 11 amino acids. CDR1 is MNHEY and CDR2 is SVGEGT in the germline V gene. The CDR3: CASSSFYEQYV. The CDR3 bases are TGTGCCAGCAGTTCCTTCTACGAGCAGTACGTC.

The chain is built from TRBV9 and TRBJ2-3, with D uncertain. V lost 3 bases to trimming and J lost 0 bases, with 8 bases between them. The CDR3 runs 14 residues. Germline-derived CDR1 and CDR2 are SGDLS and YYNGEE. DNA of the CDR3: TGTGCCAGCAGCGCGGTCTCAAGCACAGATACGCAGTATTTT. As protein: CASSAVSSTDTQYF.

The V gene is TRBV2, the J gene TRBJ2-1; weak D call: TRBD2 (5 bases). Trimming left V 3 bases short and J 5 bases short, with 8 bases between. The V gene's germline CDR1 is SNHLY and CDR2 FYNNEI. This CDR3 spans 13 amino acids. CDR3 bases: TGTGCCAGCAGTGAGGCGCGGGACAATGAGCAGTTCTTC. Translation gives CASSEARDNEQFF.

A remark on this clonotype: This may stem from a read error, because a much larger clone lies one nucleotide away. V and J are TRBV5-1 and TRBJ2-3; D perhaps matches TRBD1 (5 bases). CDR3 size: 13 residues. The germline CDR1 and CDR2 sequences are SGHRS and YFSETQ. V lost 0 bases to trimming and J lost 5 bases, with 7 bases between them. CDR3 sequence: CASSLDRRDTQYF. In DNA form, the CDR3 reads TGCGCCAGCAGCTTGGACAGGCGAGATACGCAGTATTTT. The full variable domain, with the rest looked up from reference TRBV5-1 and TRBJ2-3, is KAGVTQTPRYLIKTRGQQVTLSCSPISGHRSVSWYQQTPGQGLQFLFEYFSETQRNKGNFPGRFSGRQFSNSRSEMNVSTLELGDSALYLCASSLDRRDTQYFGPGTRLTVL.

Details on this clonotype: The junction departs from the called germline gene at one end, perhaps through a read error. CDR3 region: CASSNKAGGETQYF. The CDR3 nucleotides are TGTGCTAGCAGTAACAAGGCAGGGGGTGAGACCCAGTACTTC. This chain connects TRBV7-7 to TRBJ2-5, with 7 bases that match TRBD1. The CDR3 is 14 residues long. From germline, CDR1 is SSHAT and CDR2 FNYEAQ (reference sequence).

In this sample, this clonotype turned up many times. This chain connects TRBV3-1 to TRBJ2-5; tentatively, D is TRBD2 (5 bases). The CDR3 is 15 amino acids. The germline V gene has CDR1 LGHDT and CDR2 YNNKEL (reference sequence). V was pared by 4 bases and J by 1 base, with 13 bases between. Here the CDR3 reads CASSPGVAGQETQYF. The CDR3 DNA follows: TGTGCCAGCAGCCCCGGGGTGGCAGGCCAAGAGACCCAGTACTTC.

This chain links TRBV19 with TRBJ1-5, with a tentative D call TRBD1 (5 bases). Looked up from germline, CDR1 is LNHDA and CDR2 is SQIVND (reference sequence). CDR3 size: 14 residues. V lost 6 bases and J lost 1, with 10 bases in between. This CDR3 reads CASRVGASNQPQHF. The CDR3 nucleotides are TGTGCCAGTAGAGTCGGGGCCAGCAATCAGCCCCAGCATTTT.

The chain couples TRBV20-1 to TRBJ2-1, with D possibly TRBD2 on 6 matching bases. CDR1 and CDR2 from the germline V gene are DFQATT and SNEGSKA (reference sequence). The V end lost 0 bases, the J end lost 0 bases, and 24 bases lay between the germline ends. The CDR3 consists of 20 residues. CDR3 sequence reads: CSAREPRRRGVSSSYNEQFF. DNA for the CDR3: TGCAGTGCTAGAGAACCTAGGAGGAGGGGAGTTTCGAGCTCCTACAATGAGCAGTTCTTC.

This clonotype was seen at least ten times. This chain uses TRBV5-1 with TRBJ2-5; maybe TRBD2 (6 bases). Germline CDR1 is SGHRS and CDR2 is YFSETQ. V shed 0 bases and J shed 5 bases, with 17 bases lying between them. This CDR3 has 16 residues. The CDR3, as DNA: TGCGCCAGCAGCTTGGACATCGGCCTTGCGGGGGAGACCCAGTACTTC. It yields the protein CASSLDIGLAGETQYF.